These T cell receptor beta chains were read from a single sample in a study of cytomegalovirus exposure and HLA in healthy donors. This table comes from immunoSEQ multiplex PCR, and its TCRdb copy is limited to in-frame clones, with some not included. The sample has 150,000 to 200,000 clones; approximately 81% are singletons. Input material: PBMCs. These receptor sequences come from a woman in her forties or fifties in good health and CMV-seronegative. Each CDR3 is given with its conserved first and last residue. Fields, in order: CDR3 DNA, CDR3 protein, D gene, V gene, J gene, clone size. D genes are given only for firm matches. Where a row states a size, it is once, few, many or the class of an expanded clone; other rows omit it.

TGTGCCAGCAGCATGAGGTTCTTTAACACCGGGGAGCTGTTTTTT	CASSMRFFNTGELFF	NA	TRBV21-1	TRBJ2-2	NA
TGTGCCAGCAGCCTATCGGGGGGATCGAACACCGGGGAGCTGTTTTTT	CASSLSGGSNTGELFF	TRBD2	TRBV7-2	TRBJ2-2	NA
TGTGCCAGCAGCGTAAGGCTAGCGGGAATCGATGAGCAGTTCTTC	CASSVRLAGIDEQFF	TRBD2	TRBV9	TRBJ2-1	NA
TGCGCCAGCAGCCAGGTAACTAGCGGCGAGCAGTACTTC	CASSQVTSGEQYF	TRBD2	TRBV4-3	TRBJ2-7	NA
TGTGCCAGCAGCCAAGATTGGGCTAGCGGATCCTACGAGCAGTACTTC	CASSQDWASGSYEQYF	TRBD2	TRBV4-2	TRBJ2-7	few
TGTGCCAGCGGAGACCTTTCCAGCGAAAAACTGTTTTTT	CASGDLSSEKLFF	NA	TRBV28	TRBJ1-4	NA
TGTGCCAGTAGTCCGAGGACGGCGGGAGACGAGCAGTACTTC	CASSPRTAGDEQYF	TRBD2	TRBV19	TRBJ2-7	NA
TGTGCCAGCAGCCAAGGGACTAGCTTAGGCGAGCAGTACTTC	CASSQGTSLGEQYF	TRBD2	TRBV28	TRBJ2-7	NA
TGTGCCAGCAGACGAGGACAGAGCAATCAGCCCCAGCATTTT	CASRRGQSNQPQHF	NA	TRBV28	TRBJ1-5	NA
TGTGCCAGCAGCCTTTATCCGGGACAGGGACCGACTGAAGCTTTCTTT	CASSLYPGQGPTEAFF	TRBD1	TRBV11-2	TRBJ1-1	NA
TGTGCCACCAGCAAAAGGACTAGCGGGGTCGATGAGCAGTTCTTC	CATSKRTSGVDEQFF	TRBD2	TRBV15	TRBJ2-1	few
TGTGCCAGCAGTTACTCGGCAGGGAGCAATCAGCCCCAGCATTTT	CASSYSAGSNQPQHF	NA	TRBV6-6	TRBJ1-5	NA
TGTGCCAGCAGCTTAGCGGGACAGGGTTTAGGGCCCTTCTACTACGAGCAGTACTTC	CASSLAGQGLGPFYYEQYF	TRBD1	TRBV7-2	TRBJ2-7	once
TGTTCCAGCAGCTTAGACGGGACTCGCGAGCAGTACTTC	CSSSLDGTREQYF	NA	TRBV7-9	TRBJ2-7	few
TGTGCCAGCAGTGCCCAGGGGGTTAACTATGGCTACACCTTC	CASSAQGVNYGYTF	TRBD1	TRBV2	TRBJ1-2	NA
TGTGCCAGCAGCCACGGGATGAACACTGAAGCTTTCTTT	CASSHGMNTEAFF	NA	TRBV14	TRBJ1-1	few
TGTGCCAGTAGTTTTAGCGGGTACACAGATACGCAGTATTTT	CASSFSGYTDTQYF	TRBD2	TRBV19	TRBJ2-3	few
TGCAGCGCTGGGGGGATCTCCTACAATGAGCAGTTCTTC	CSAGGISYNEQFF	NA	TRBV29-1	TRBJ2-1	NA
TGTGCCAGCAGTTCGGGGCCCGGACAGGGGAGGACTGAAGCTTTCTTT	CASSSGPGQGRTEAFF	TRBD1	TRBV6-6	TRBJ1-1	NA
TGTGCCAGCAGCCGACGGGCGTCTAGCCTGCCGAATGAGCAGTTCTTC	CASSRRASSLPNEQFF	NA	TRBV7-3	TRBJ2-1	NA
TGTGCCAGCTCACCACCGTCGCAGAGCACAGATACGCAGTATTTT	CASSPPSQSTDTQYF	NA	TRBV18	TRBJ2-3	few
TGCAGCGCCTGGACAGGGGCCCACCAGTTCTTC	CSAWTGAHQFF	TRBD1	TRBV29-1	TRBJ2-1	NA
TGTGCCAGCAGCTTAGCTCTAGCGGGCAATGAGCAGTTCTTC	CASSLALAGNEQFF	TRBD2	TRBV7-2	TRBJ2-1	once
TGTGCCAGCAGCACCGGGACAGGGTGGTACGAGCAGTACTTC	CASSTGTGWYEQYF	TRBD1	TRBV6-5	TRBJ2-7	NA
TGTGCCAGCAGCTCATCTACGGGACAGCAGTACGAGCAGTACTTC	CASSSSTGQQYEQYF	TRBD1	TRBV5-4	TRBJ2-7	NA
TGTGCCAGCAGGCCCTTTGGCCATCAGCCCCAGCATTTT	CASRPFGHQPQHF	NA	TRBV2	TRBJ1-5	once
TGTGCCAGCAGCGTAGACGGGGACAGGTGGTCCGGGGAGCTGTTTTTT	CASSVDGDRWSGELFF	TRBD1	TRBV9	TRBJ2-2	NA
TGTGCCAGTAGTATAGTCAGTAGCGGGAGTGGGACAGATACGCAGTATTTT	CASSIVSSGSGTDTQYF	TRBD2	TRBV19	TRBJ2-3	NA
TGTGCCAGCAGTTTAAGAGGGCGGCACGTCTCCTACGAGCAGTACTTC	CASSLRGRHVSYEQYF	NA	TRBV28	TRBJ2-7	NA
TGCGCCAGCAGCAACAGGGGGCAGGATGGCTACACCTTC	CASSNRGQDGYTF	TRBD1	TRBV4-3	TRBJ1-2	NA
TGTGCTAGCAGCTTAACCGGTTGGGAGACCCAGTACTTC	CASSLTGWETQYF	NA	TRBV7-7	TRBJ2-5	NA
TGCGCCAGCAGTCTCGCAAGGCGGTCCTACAATGAGCAGTTCTTC	CASSLARRSYNEQFF	NA	TRBV23-1	TRBJ2-1	NA
TGTGCCACGGCTGGGGCGGGACAGTTCACAGATACGCAGTATTTT	CATAGAGQFTDTQYF	NA	TRBV2	TRBJ2-3	NA
TGTGCCAGCAGCAGCGCCGGGACAGGGATCTCTGGAAACACCATATATTTT	CASSSAGTGISGNTIYF	NA	TRBV21-1	TRBJ1-3	few
TGTGCCAGCAGTTACTCATCGGTTCAGCCCCAGCATTTT	CASSYSSVQPQHF	NA	TRBV6-5	TRBJ1-5	NA
TGTGCCAGCAGCCCCGGGACTTACGAGCAGTACTTC	CASSPGTYEQYF	NA	TRBV7-2	TRBJ2-7	NA
TGTGCCAGCAGCTTATCGGCTAGCGGGCGCTACAATGAGCAGTTCTTC	CASSLSASGRYNEQFF	TRBD2	TRBV7-3	TRBJ2-1	NA
TGTGCCAGTAGAGGGACAGCAAATGAAAAACTGTTTTTT	CASRGTANEKLFF	TRBD1	TRBV7-9	TRBJ1-4	few
TGTGCCAGCAGCGTAGCGAATGAGCAGTTCTTC	CASSVANEQFF	NA	TRBV9	TRBJ2-1	NA
TGTGCCAGCAGTCCGCACCGACAGTCTACCTCTGAAGCTTTCTTT	CASSPHRQSTSEAFF	NA	TRBV28	TRBJ1-1	once
TGTGCCAGCACTCCCAAACCCGGGGAGACCCAGTACTTC	CASTPKPGETQYF	NA	TRBV6-1	TRBJ2-5	NA
TGTGCCAGCAGCTTAACTACCGGGACAGCGAACACTGAAGCTTTCTTT	CASSLTTGTANTEAFF	TRBD1	TRBV7-2	TRBJ1-1	NA
TGCAGCGTTGGGCTCACTGAAGCTTTCTTT	CSVGLTEAFF	NA	TRBV29-1	TRBJ1-1	once
TGTGCCAGCAGCTTAGAGCAGGGGCAGCCCCAGCATTTT	CASSLEQGQPQHF	NA	TRBV7-2	TRBJ1-5	once
TGTGCCAGCAGCCCCGGACAGGGAGGGAATGAGCAGTTCTTC	CASSPGQGGNEQFF	NA	TRBV11-3	TRBJ2-1	NA
TGCGCCAGCAGCAAACTAGCGGGGGGGGACAATGAGCAGTTCTTC	CASSKLAGGDNEQFF	TRBD2	TRBV5-1	TRBJ2-1	NA
TGTGCCTGGATTGGGGGCCCCCTTCGTGGCACCGGGGAGCTGTTTTTT	CAWIGGPLRGTGELFF	NA	TRBV30	TRBJ2-2	NA
TGTGCCAGCAGGCCGTTGACAGGGGTCTACGAGCAGTACTTC	CASRPLTGVYEQYF	TRBD1	TRBV2	TRBJ2-7	NA
TGTGCCAGCAGCTTAGGGACAGGGACACCCAATGAGCAGTTCTTC	CASSLGTGTPNEQFF	TRBD1	TRBV7-9	TRBJ2-1	NA
TGTGCCAGCAGTTTAACGACAGGGGGCAGGTCACCCCTCCACTTT	CASSLTTGGRSPLHF	TRBD1	TRBV27	TRBJ1-6	NA
TGTGCCAGCTCTGGGGAGGCTGAAGCTTTCTTT	CASSGEAEAFF	NA	TRBV18	TRBJ1-1	NA
TGTGCCAGCAGCCAAGAAAGGGGGCATAGCTCCTACAATGAGCAGTTCTTC	CASSQERGHSSYNEQFF	TRBD1	TRBV14	TRBJ2-1	NA
TGTGCCAGCAGCTTAGAAAACAGGGAAACAGCTTTCTTT	CASSLENRETAFF	NA	TRBV7-9	TRBJ1-1	once
TGTGCCAGCAGTTCAGGGGTTGGGAATCAGCCCCAGCATTTT	CASSSGVGNQPQHF	NA	TRBV27	TRBJ1-5	NA
TGTGCCAGTAGTATGCGTCGACAGACGATGAACACTGAAGCTTTCTTT	CASSMRRQTMNTEAFF	NA	TRBV19	TRBJ1-1	few
TGTGCCAGCAGCCCCATAGCGGGAGAGGGGACCGGGGAGCTGTTTTTT	CASSPIAGEGTGELFF	TRBD2	TRBV7-3	TRBJ2-2	NA
TGCGCCAGCAGCCGAATTGGACTAGCGGGGAGCACAGATACGCAGTATTTT	CASSRIGLAGSTDTQYF	TRBD2	TRBV5-1	TRBJ2-3	NA
TGTGCCAGCAGTGGAGGGAGTTCACCCCTCCACTTT	CASSGGSSPLHF	NA	TRBV6-5	TRBJ1-6	NA
TGCGCCAGCAGCTCGGCGGGAGGAGTTAATGAGCAGTTCTTC	CASSSAGGVNEQFF	TRBD2	TRBV5-1	TRBJ2-1	NA